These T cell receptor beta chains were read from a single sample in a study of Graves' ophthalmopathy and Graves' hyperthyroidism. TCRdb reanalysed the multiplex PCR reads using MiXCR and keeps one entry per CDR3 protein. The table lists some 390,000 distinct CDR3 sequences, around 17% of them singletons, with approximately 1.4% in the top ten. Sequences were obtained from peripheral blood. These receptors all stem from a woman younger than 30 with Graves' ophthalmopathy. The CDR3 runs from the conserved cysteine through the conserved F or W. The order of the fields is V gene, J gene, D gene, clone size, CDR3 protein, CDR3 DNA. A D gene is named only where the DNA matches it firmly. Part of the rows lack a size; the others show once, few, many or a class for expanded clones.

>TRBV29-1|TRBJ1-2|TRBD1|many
CSDSQGAGGYTF
TGCAGCGACTCCCAGGGGGCCGGGGGCTACACCTTC
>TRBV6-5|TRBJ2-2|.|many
CASTQSVGSLRELFF
TGTGCCAGCACCCAATCAGTCGGGAGTCTCAGGGAGCTGTTTTTT
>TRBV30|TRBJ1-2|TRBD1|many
CAWRETRTGYNYGYTF
TGTGCCTGGAGAGAAACTAGGACAGGTTATAACTATGGCTACACCTTC
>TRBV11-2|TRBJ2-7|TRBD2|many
CASSSNKLAGGPREQYF
TGTGCCAGCAGTTCGAATAAGCTAGCGGGAGGGCCCCGCGAGCAGTACTTC
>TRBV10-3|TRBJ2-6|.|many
CAVFSGPGF
TGTGCCGTCTTTTCGGGTCCCGGATTC
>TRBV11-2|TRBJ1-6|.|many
CASRRGLPNSPLHF
TGTGCCAGCAGACGGGGGCTACCAAATTCACCCCTCCACTTT
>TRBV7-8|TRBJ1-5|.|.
CASSLNPRQPQHF
TGTGCCAGCAGCTTAAACCCCCGGCAGCCCCAGCATTTT
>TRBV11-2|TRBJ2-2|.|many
CASSLKGQGLNTGELFF
TGTGCCAGCAGCTTAAAAGGGCAGGGTCTAAACACCGGGGAGCTGTTTTTT
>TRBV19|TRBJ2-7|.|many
CASSEPAEGSYEQYF
TGTGCCAGTAGTGAGCCGGCCGAAGGCTCCTACGAGCAGTACTTC
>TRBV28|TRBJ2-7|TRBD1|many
CASRDTGGYEQYF
TGTGCCAGCAGGGACACAGGGGGCTACGAGCAGTACTTC
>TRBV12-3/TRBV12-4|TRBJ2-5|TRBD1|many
CASRSTGDETQYF
TGTGCCAGCAGATCCACAGGGGACGAGACCCAGTACTTC
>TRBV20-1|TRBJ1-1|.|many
CSARYALNTEAFF
TGCAGTGCTAGATATGCTTTGAACACTGAAGCTTTCTTT
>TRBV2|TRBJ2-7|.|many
CASSLEEDSTYEQYF
TGTGCCAGCAGTTTGGAGGAGGACAGTACCTACGAGCAGTACTTC
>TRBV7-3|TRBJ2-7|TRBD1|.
CASSLMGSRQGRFPF
TGTGCCAGCAGCTTAATGGGGAGCAGACAGGGTCGCTTTCCTTTC
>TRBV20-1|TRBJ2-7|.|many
CSARDYRNYEQYF
TGCAGTGCTAGAGATTACAGGAACTACGAGCAGTACTTC
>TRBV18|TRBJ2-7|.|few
CASSEPGLDYEQYF
TGTGCCAGCTCAGAACCGGGACTCGACTACGAGCAGTACTTC
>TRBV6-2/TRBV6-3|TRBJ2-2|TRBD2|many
CASSTGPGLAGGPRELFF
TGTGCCAGCAGTACCGGCCCCGGACTAGCGGGGGGGCCCCGGGAGCTGTTTTTT
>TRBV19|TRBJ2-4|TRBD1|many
CASSTYRGSKNIQYF
TGTGCCAGTAGTACCTACAGGGGTTCCAAAAACATTCAGTACTTC
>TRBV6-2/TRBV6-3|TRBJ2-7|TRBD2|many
CASSYGLAASYEQYF
TGTGCCAGCAGTTATGGACTAGCGGCGTCCTACGAGCAGTACTTC
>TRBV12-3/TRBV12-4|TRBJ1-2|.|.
CASRTRGSGGYTF
TGTGCCAGCAGGACCAGGGGAAGTGGAGGCTACACCTTC
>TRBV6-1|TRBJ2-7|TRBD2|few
CASRAGGRSGEQYF
TGTGCCAGCAGAGCGGGCGGGAGATCGGGCGAGCAGTACTTC
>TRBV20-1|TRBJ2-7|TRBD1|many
CSARTGEVHEQYF
TGCAGTGCTAGGACAGGGGAGGTCCACGAGCAGTACTTC
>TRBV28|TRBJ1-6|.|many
CASSSPDTNDSPLHF
TGTGCCAGCAGTTCCCCGGACACTAATGACTCACCCCTCCACTTT
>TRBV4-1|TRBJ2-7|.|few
CASSRFQQTSYEQYF
TGCGCCAGCAGCCGCTTTCAGCAAACCTCCTACGAGCAGTACTTC
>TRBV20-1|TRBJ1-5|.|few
CSARVLDNQPQHF
TGCAGTGCTAGAGTCCTGGACAATCAGCCCCAGCATTTT
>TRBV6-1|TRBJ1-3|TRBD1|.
CASFPHRGEYGNTIYF
TGTGCCAGCTTCCCTCACAGGGGGGAATATGGAAACACCATATATTTT
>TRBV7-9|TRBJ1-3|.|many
CASSLWVTSSGNTIYF
TGTGCCAGCAGCTTATGGGTCACCAGCTCTGGAAACACCATATATTTT
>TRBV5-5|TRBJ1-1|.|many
CASSLQGSEAFF
TGTGCCAGCAGCTTGCAGGGGTCGGAAGCTTTCTTT
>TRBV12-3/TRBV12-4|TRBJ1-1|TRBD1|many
CASSLQGGSTEAFF
TGTGCCAGCAGTTTACAGGGGGGGAGCACTGAAGCTTTCTTT
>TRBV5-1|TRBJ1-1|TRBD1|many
CASSFRTGGDEAFF
TGCGCCAGCAGCTTCCGTACAGGGGGCGATGAAGCTTTCTTT
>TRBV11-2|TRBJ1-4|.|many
CASSSDRIGTNEKLFF
TGTGCCAGCAGTTCTGACAGAATCGGGACTAATGAAAAACTGTTTTTT
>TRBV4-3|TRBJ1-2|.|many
CASSQDIGNYGYTF
TGCGCCAGCAGCCAAGATATTGGTAATTATGGCTACACCTTC
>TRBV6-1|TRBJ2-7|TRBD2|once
CASQLAGSSYEQYF
TGTGCCAGCCAACTAGCGGGAAGCTCCTACGAGCAGTACTTC
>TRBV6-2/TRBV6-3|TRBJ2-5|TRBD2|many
CASKDNVIAGAETQYF
TGTGCCAGCAAAGATAATGTGATAGCGGGAGCGGAGACCCAGTACTTC
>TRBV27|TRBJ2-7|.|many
CASSFRGNSYEQYF
TGTGCCAGCAGTTTCCGCGGGAACTCCTACGAGCAGTACTTC
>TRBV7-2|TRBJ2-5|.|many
CASMPKSLETQYF
TGTGCCAGCATGCCCAAGAGTCTGGAGACCCAGTACTTC
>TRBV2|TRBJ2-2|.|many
CASRKSNTGELFF
TGTGCCAGCCGGAAATCGAACACCGGGGAGCTGTTTTTT
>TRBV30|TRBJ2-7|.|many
CAWSNLGSSRGQYF
TGTGCCTGGAGTAACCTAGGTTCGTCCCGGGGGCAGTACTTC
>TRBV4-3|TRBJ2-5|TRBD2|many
CASSPRLAGEETQYF
TGCGCCAGCAGCCCACGACTAGCGGGGGAAGAGACCCAGTACTTC
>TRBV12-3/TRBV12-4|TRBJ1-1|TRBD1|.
CASSRATGDTEAFF
TGTGCCAGCAGCCGTGCTACAGGGGACACTGAAGCTTTCTTT
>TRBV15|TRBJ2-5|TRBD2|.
CATRSSISGSRETQYF
TGTGCCACCAGATCCTCAATTAGCGGGAGTAGAGAGACCCAGTACTTC
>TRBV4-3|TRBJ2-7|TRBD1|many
CASSREWGTGRSEQYF
TGCGCCAGCAGCCGAGAATGGGGGACAGGACGGAGCGAGCAGTACTTC
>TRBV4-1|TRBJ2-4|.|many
CASSRDSLNIQYF
TGCGCCAGCAGCCGAGACAGTCTAAACATTCAGTACTTC
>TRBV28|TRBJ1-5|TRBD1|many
CASSWDSSNQPQHF
TGTGCCAGCAGTTGGGACAGCAGCAATCAGCCCCAGCATTTT